This is a list of T cell receptor beta chains from one sample in a study of blood T cell repertoires in COVID-19. The assay was immunoSEQ multiplex PCR, and TCRdb's table has in-frame clones only and misses some. The sample carries about 200,000 clones, around 90% recorded once. Sequenced input: peripheral blood. These receptors all come from a man aged 60 to 75 with acute or convalescent COVID-19. CDR3s include the opening cysteine and the closing phenylalanine or tryptophan. Expanded clones get a size class; other rows say once, few or many, or leave the size out.

V gene: TRBV3-1/TRBV3-2; clone size: .; J gene: TRBJ2-7; CDR3 protein: CASSPTELSYEQYF
V gene: TRBV7-2; clone size: .; J gene: TRBJ2-7; CDR3 protein: CASIGQGGSYEQYF
V gene: TRBV11-3; clone size: .; J gene: TRBJ2-5; CDR3 protein: CASSLGLAVQETQYF
V gene: TRBV19; clone size: .; J gene: TRBJ2-5; CDR3 protein: CASSISGGAQETQYF
V gene: TRBV29-1; clone size: .; J gene: TRBJ2-1; CDR3 protein: CSVETSASSYNEQFF
V gene: TRBV19; clone size: .; J gene: TRBJ1-2; CDR3 protein: CASSRGTGDGGYTF
V gene: TRBV27; clone size: once; J gene: TRBJ1-6; CDR3 protein: CASRGTRSYNSPLHF
V gene: TRBV4-1; clone size: .; J gene: TRBJ1-2; CDR3 protein: CASSPGQSFSGYTF
V gene: TRBV4-1; clone size: .; J gene: TRBJ1-3; CDR3 protein: CASSPQGGGNTIYF
V gene: TRBV14; clone size: .; J gene: TRBJ2-5; CDR3 protein: CASSQGAVETQYF
V gene: TRBV19; clone size: .; J gene: TRBJ1-1; CDR3 protein: CASSTGQGKNSDTEAFF
V gene: TRBV7-2; clone size: .; J gene: TRBJ1-1; CDR3 protein: CASSSRAGDTEAFF
V gene: TRBV15; clone size: .; J gene: TRBJ2-3; CDR3 protein: CATSRDRGTSGNTQYF
V gene: TRBV7-2; clone size: .; J gene: TRBJ1-2; CDR3 protein: CASSAIGHINYGYTF
V gene: TRBV7-2; clone size: .; J gene: TRBJ1-2; CDR3 protein: CASSLAVAGDYGYTF
V gene: TRBV30; clone size: .; J gene: TRBJ1-5; CDR3 protein: CAWSVPGQMMNQPQHF
V gene: TRBV7-9; clone size: few; J gene: TRBJ2-5; CDR3 protein: CASSPPGTGIETQYF
V gene: TRBV5-1; clone size: .; J gene: TRBJ1-6; CDR3 protein: CASSWKQPGTGGYNSPLHF
V gene: TRBV2; clone size: .; J gene: TRBJ1-2; CDR3 protein: CASRAGSYGYTF
V gene: TRBV5-4; clone size: .; J gene: TRBJ1-1; CDR3 protein: CASSQISGMNTEAFF
V gene: TRBV5-6; clone size: .; J gene: TRBJ2-7; CDR3 protein: CASSLVSKYEQYF
V gene: TRBV7-8; clone size: once; J gene: TRBJ2-7; CDR3 protein: CASARGESYEQYF
V gene: TRBV3-1/TRBV3-2; clone size: .; J gene: TRBJ1-3; CDR3 protein: CASSQLGTSGNTIYF
V gene: TRBV9; clone size: .; J gene: TRBJ2-7; CDR3 protein: CASSVGARGDAGGEQYF
V gene: TRBV27; clone size: .; J gene: TRBJ1-6; CDR3 protein: CASSRDRGATNSPLHF
V gene: TRBV27; clone size: .; J gene: TRBJ2-3; CDR3 protein: CASTGQATDTQYF
V gene: TRBV3-1/TRBV3-2; clone size: .; J gene: TRBJ1-1; CDR3 protein: CASSHPPRGITEAFF
V gene: TRBV6-4; clone size: .; J gene: TRBJ2-1; CDR3 protein: CGGTRGTPDRSEGEQFF
V gene: TRBV5-1; clone size: .; J gene: TRBJ2-2; CDR3 protein: CASSTSSGGYPGELFF
V gene: TRBV4-1; clone size: .; J gene: TRBJ2-1; CDR3 protein: CASSQEELVATEQFF
V gene: TRBV19; clone size: .; J gene: TRBJ1-5; CDR3 protein: CASSTTVISNQPQHF
V gene: TRBV15; clone size: .; J gene: TRBJ2-5; CDR3 protein: CATSRGTGRTSGGQTQYF
V gene: TRBV6-2/TRBV6-3; clone size: .; J gene: TRBJ1-2; CDR3 protein: CASSYLVGQEKLYGYTF
V gene: TRBV20-1; clone size: .; J gene: TRBJ1-4; CDR3 protein: CSASYKPTNEKLFF
V gene: TRBV2; clone size: .; J gene: TRBJ1-3; CDR3 protein: CASSAQRQGAGNTIYF
V gene: TRBV18; clone size: .; J gene: TRBJ1-4; CDR3 protein: CASSQGNEKLFF
V gene: TRBV6-2/TRBV6-3; clone size: .; J gene: TRBJ1-4; CDR3 protein: CASSQQSNEKLFF
V gene: TRBV6-5; clone size: .; J gene: TRBJ2-5; CDR3 protein: CASSYFGGGAQETQYF
V gene: TRBV7-2; clone size: once; J gene: TRBJ2-7; CDR3 protein: CASSLVNRGGEQYF
V gene: TRBV9; clone size: .; J gene: TRBJ1-2; CDR3 protein: CASSVGGRGGGYGYTF
V gene: TRBV4-2; clone size: .; J gene: TRBJ2-2; CDR3 protein: CASSQEGGPNRGHTGELFF
V gene: TRBV7-2; clone size: .; J gene: TRBJ1-5; CDR3 protein: CASSTDSGSNQPQHF
V gene: TRBV7-2; clone size: .; J gene: TRBJ2-1; CDR3 protein: CASSLASGADEQFF
V gene: TRBV19; clone size: .; J gene: TRBJ1-4; CDR3 protein: CASSAQGTTNEKLFF
V gene: TRBV3-1/TRBV3-2; clone size: .; J gene: TRBJ1-5; CDR3 protein: CASSQGGGRSNQPQHF
V gene: TRBV2; clone size: .; J gene: TRBJ2-7; CDR3 protein: CASSVEGTYEQYF
V gene: TRBV5-4; clone size: .; J gene: TRBJ1-2; CDR3 protein: CASSSPQGWDGYTF
V gene: TRBV5-6; clone size: .; J gene: TRBJ1-2; CDR3 protein: CASSLRTNRVGYTF
V gene: TRBV6-5; clone size: .; J gene: TRBJ2-7; CDR3 protein: CAKRPRGDEQYF
V gene: TRBV6-5; clone size: .; J gene: TRBJ1-2; CDR3 protein: CASSYSSGGLGYGYTF
V gene: TRBV6-5; clone size: .; J gene: TRBJ2-7; CDR3 protein: CAILPGTVYEQYF
V gene: TRBV7-2; clone size: once; J gene: TRBJ2-1; CDR3 protein: CASSVGSSYNEQFF
V gene: TRBV5-4; clone size: .; J gene: TRBJ2-3; CDR3 protein: CASSRSTDTQYF
V gene: TRBV27; clone size: .; J gene: TRBJ1-2; CDR3 protein: CASSLRGQATHLGGYTF
V gene: TRBV21-1; clone size: .; J gene: TRBJ2-7; CDR3 protein: CASSPGDRSSYEQYF
V gene: TRBV7-3; clone size: .; J gene: TRBJ2-5; CDR3 protein: CASSLQGAEGETQYF
V gene: TRBV27; clone size: once; J gene: TRBJ2-2; CDR3 protein: CASSQGTGQNTGELFF
V gene: TRBV5-1; clone size: .; J gene: TRBJ1-5; CDR3 protein: CASSLTGASNQPQHF
V gene: TRBV7-3; clone size: .; J gene: TRBJ1-1; CDR3 protein: CASSLLQVGTGGTEAFF